The 10 T cell receptor beta chains listed next were all sequenced from one sample in a study of blood T cell repertoires in COVID-19. Profiling relied on immunoSEQ multiplex PCR, and the TCRdb table lists in-frame clones only, not all of them. This sample has fewer than 350,000 clones, with almost 90% found just once. The sequencing input was PBMCs or T cells enriched from blood (not recorded which). Every receptor here comes from a woman younger than 35 with acute COVID-19.

The rearrangement joins TRBV2 to TRBJ1-5, with 8 bases identical to TRBD1. Germline V lookup: CDR1 SNHLY, CDR2 FYNNEI. With V trimmed by 5 bases and J by 2 bases, 2 bases remained unmatched. This CDR3 is built from 14 residues. In DNA, the CDR3 is TGTGCCAGCAGTTCGGACAGGGGCAATCAGCCCCAGCATTTT. It specifies CASSSDRGNQPQHF.

CDR3: CASSIPGTGTGELFF. The CDR3 nucleotides read TGTGCCAGCAGTATTCCCGGGACAGGGACCGGGGAGCTGTTTTTT. V usage is TRBV25-1 and J usage is TRBJ2-2, with 9 bases that match TRBD1. The CDR3 runs to 15 residues. V lost 5 bases and J lost 5; bases outside the gene matches: 6. CDR1 and CDR2 from the germline V gene are MGHDK and SYGVNS.

This clone has only a few counts. The genes are TRBV24-1 and TRBJ2-5, with a tentative D call TRBD2 (5 bases). From germline, CDR1 is KGHDR and CDR2 SFDVKD. The CDR3 has 14 residues. Trimming cost V 7 bases and J 0 bases, with 11 bases left between them. CDR3 region: CATSPGIHQETQYF. The CDR3 nucleotides read TGTGCCACCAGCCCCGGGATACACCAAGAGACCCAGTACTTC.

This clone was observed a few times. The rearrangement joins TRBV14 to TRBJ2-1; D not resolved. This CDR3 comprises 15 residues. Trimming took 1 base from V and 6 from J, leaving 13 bases between them. The V gene's germline CDR1 is SGHDN and CDR2 FVKESK. In DNA form, the CDR3 reads TGTGCCAGCAGCCAAGGACAACTCCTTCGCAATGAGCAGTTCTTC. Protein product: CASSQGQLLRNEQFF.

This clone has only a few counts. V gene TRBV6-5 combines with J gene TRBJ1-6; the D gene is possibly TRBD1 (6 bases). The CDR3 contains 15 residues. Trimming cost V 6 bases and J 9 bases, with 18 bases left between them. CDR1 and CDR2 (germline): MNHEY, SVGAGI. The CDR3 sequence: CASSQDPGASSPLHF. CDR3 DNA sequence: TGTGCCAGCAGCCAAGACCCAGGGGCTAGTTCACCCCTCCACTTT.

The rearrangement uses TRBV19 and TRBJ1-5; the D gene is possibly TRBD1 (5 bases). V gave up 2 bases and J gave up 4 bases, with 9 bases separating them. The length of the CDR3 is 14 residues. Germline-derived CDR1 and CDR2 are LNHDA and SQIVND (reference sequence). This CDR3 is CASSIQGPNQPQHF. The CDR3, as DNA: TGTGCCAGTAGTATACAGGGCCCAAATCAGCCCCAGCATTTT.

This clone was counted a few times. V and J are TRBV11-2 and TRBJ2-5; 10 bases line up with TRBD2. The CDR3 is 15 residues long. Germline-derived CDR1 and CDR2 are SGHAT and FQNNGV. With V trimmed by 5 bases and J by 2 bases, 5 bases remained unmatched. The CDR3 protein is CASSRRTSGQETQYF. DNA for the CDR3: TGTGCCAGCAGCCGACGGACTAGCGGACAAGAGACCCAGTACTTC.

This clone was recorded a few times. This chain connects TRBV30 to TRBJ2-5, with 9 positions matching TRBD2. CDR1 and CDR2 from the germline V gene are GTSNPN and SVGIG (reference sequence). V lost 0 bases to trimming and J lost 4 bases; unmatched junction nucleotides: 9. This CDR3 has 16 residues. In DNA, the CDR3 is TGTGCCTGGAGTGTCGGATTTGGGCGGGAGGGAGAGACCCAGTACTTC. It codes for CAWSVGFGREGETQYF.

Comment on this clone: Germline is not matched at one junction end, which may reflect a read error. DNA for the CDR3: TGTGCCAGCAGCTTAGATTGGGCCGGGGGTGAGGAGGTCTTT. This codes for CASSLDWAGGEEVF. The V call is TRBV11-2, the J call TRBJ1-1, with D possibly matching TRBD1 (5 bases). The V gene's germline CDR1 is SGHAT and CDR2 FQNNGV. This CDR3 contains 14 residues. Full variable domain (missing parts from reference TRBV11-2 and TRBJ1-1): EAGVAQSPRYKIIEKRQSVAFWCNPISGHATLYWYQQILGQGPKLLIQFQNNGVVDDSQLPKDRFSAERLKGVDSTLKIQPAKLEDSAVYLCASSLDWAGGEEVFGQGTRLTVV.

The CDR3 protein is CASSLWSYGYTF. The CDR3 nucleotides read TGTGCCAGCAGTTTATGGAGCTATGGCTACACCTTC. The chain has TRBV12-3 or TRBV12-4 and TRBJ1-2; D is unclear. This CDR3 has 12 amino acids. Trimming pared 2 bases from V and 4 bases from J, leaving 5 bases between.